The entry below describes one T cell receptor beta chain. Its antigen is currently unknown. The data were produced by immunoSEQ multiplex PCR, yet TCRdb's version contains in-frame clones alone and is incomplete. The data contain 50,000 to 70,000 clones, roughly 87% of them seen just once; the ten biggest clones take up 5% to 6.5%. The data are from a study of T cell responses to AZD1222 COVID-19 vaccine. The study, taken as a whole, reports: Distributed over spike, vaccine-associated CD4 TCRs predominated at 160-218 and 743-854. Among those given AZD1222, only six were seropositive at baseline.

CDR1 SGDLS and CDR2 YYNGEE come from the germline V gene. This CDR3 contains 15 residues. V was shortened by 1 base and J by 0 bases, with 8 bases between the two germline ends. This chain uses TRBV9 with TRBJ2-1; D unresolved. The source material was peripheral blood, sampled 28 days after the second AZD1222 dose. This receptor was obtained from an adult who received the AZD1222 COVID-19 vaccine. The CDR3 coding sequence is TGTGCCAGCAGCGTACTGGATAGCTCCTACAATGAGCAGTTCTTC. This encodes CASSVLDSSYNEQFF.